What follows describes a single T cell receptor beta chain. Repertoires were generated with immunoSEQ multiplex PCR, while TCRdb's copy carries only in-frame clones and drops some. The sample consists of some 100,000 clones, 82% of them appearing once. V was trimmed by 0 bases and J by 6 bases, leaving 6 bases between them. Germline V lookup: CDR1 SGHRS, CDR2 YFSETQ. This CDR3 has 12 amino acids. Time point noted: baseline pretreatment blood. Stated treatment: 15 Gy SBRT to primary tumor, nephrectomy 4 weeks later. This sample was taken from a study of radiation and T cells in renal cell carcinoma. The chain links TRBV5-1 to TRBJ1-2, with D unclear. Sequencing was performed on blood, taken from a patient whose treatment included radiotherapy and nephrectomy. The TCR was taken from a man aged 60-69 years with renal cell carcinoma. For the CDR3, the DNA is TGCGCCAGCAGCTTGGAATGGGATGGCTACACCTTC. This codes for CASSLEWDGYTF.